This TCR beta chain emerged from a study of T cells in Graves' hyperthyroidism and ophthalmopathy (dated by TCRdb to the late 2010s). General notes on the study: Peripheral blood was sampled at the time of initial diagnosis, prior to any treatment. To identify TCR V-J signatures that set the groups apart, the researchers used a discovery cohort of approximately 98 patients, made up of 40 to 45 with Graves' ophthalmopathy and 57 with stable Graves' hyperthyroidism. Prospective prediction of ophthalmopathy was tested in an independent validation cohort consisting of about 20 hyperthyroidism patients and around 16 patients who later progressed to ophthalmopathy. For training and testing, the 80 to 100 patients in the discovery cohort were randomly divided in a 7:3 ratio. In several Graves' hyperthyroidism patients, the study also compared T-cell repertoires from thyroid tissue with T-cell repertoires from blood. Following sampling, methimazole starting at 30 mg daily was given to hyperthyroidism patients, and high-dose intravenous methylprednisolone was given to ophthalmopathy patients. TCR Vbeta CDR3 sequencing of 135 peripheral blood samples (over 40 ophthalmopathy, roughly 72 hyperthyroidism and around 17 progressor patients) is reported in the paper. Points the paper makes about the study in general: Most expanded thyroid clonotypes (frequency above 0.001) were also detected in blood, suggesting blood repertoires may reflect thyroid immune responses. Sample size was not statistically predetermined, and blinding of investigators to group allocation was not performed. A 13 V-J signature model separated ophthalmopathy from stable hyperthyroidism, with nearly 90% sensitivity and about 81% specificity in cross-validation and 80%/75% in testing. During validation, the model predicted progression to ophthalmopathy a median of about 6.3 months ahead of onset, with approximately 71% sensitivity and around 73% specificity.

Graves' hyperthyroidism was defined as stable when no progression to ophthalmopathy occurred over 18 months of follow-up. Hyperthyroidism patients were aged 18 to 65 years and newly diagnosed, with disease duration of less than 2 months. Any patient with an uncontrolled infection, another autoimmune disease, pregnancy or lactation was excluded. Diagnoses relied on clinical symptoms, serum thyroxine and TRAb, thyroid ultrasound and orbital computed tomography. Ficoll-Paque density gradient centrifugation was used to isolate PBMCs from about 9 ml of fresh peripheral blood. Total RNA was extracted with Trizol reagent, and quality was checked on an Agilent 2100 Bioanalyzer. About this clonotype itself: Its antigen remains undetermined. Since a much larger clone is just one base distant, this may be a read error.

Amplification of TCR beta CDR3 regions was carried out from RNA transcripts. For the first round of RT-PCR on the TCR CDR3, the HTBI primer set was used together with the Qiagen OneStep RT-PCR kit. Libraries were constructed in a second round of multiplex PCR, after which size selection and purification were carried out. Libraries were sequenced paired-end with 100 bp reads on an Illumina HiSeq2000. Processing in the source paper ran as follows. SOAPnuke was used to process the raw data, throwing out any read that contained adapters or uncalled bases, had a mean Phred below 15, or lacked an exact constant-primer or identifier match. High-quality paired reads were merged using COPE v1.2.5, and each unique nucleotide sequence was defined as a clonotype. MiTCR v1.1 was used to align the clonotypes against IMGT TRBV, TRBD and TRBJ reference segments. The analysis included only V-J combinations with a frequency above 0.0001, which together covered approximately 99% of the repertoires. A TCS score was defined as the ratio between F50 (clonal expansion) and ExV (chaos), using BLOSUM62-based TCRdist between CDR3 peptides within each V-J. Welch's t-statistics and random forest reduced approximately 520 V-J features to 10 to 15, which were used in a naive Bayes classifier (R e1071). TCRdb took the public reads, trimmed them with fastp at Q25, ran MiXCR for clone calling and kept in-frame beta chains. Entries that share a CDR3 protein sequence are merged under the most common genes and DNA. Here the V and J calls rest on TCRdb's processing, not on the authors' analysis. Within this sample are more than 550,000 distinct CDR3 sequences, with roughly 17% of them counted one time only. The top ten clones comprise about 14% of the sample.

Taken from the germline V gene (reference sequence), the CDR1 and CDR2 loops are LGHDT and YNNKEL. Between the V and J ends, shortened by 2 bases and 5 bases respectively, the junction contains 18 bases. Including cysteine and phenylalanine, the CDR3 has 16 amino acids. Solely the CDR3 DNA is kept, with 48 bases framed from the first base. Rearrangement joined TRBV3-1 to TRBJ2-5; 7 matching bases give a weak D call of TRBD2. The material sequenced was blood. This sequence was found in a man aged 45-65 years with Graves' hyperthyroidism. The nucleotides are TGTGCCAGCAGCCAAAACGCGGGGGCCTGCGGCGAGACCCAGTACTTC. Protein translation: CASSQNAGACGETQYF.